Presented here are 14 T cell receptor beta chains from one specimen sequenced in a study of beta chain features in type 1 diabetes. All of the isolated RNA was reverse transcribed, so expressed TCRB transcripts were sequenced. Profiling relied on immunoSEQ multiplex PCR, and the TCRdb table lists in-frame clones only, not all of them. Here the sample spans under 400,000 clones, about 20% being singletons. The sample comprised naive CD4+ T cells from blood. These receptors all come from a young woman in good health.

The rearrangement joins TRBV7-2 to TRBJ2-5; 9 bases map to TRBD2. The CDR3 is 18 residues long. V lost 3 bases and J lost 1; bases outside the gene matches: 12. Germline V gives CDR1 SGHTA, CDR2 FQGNSA. CDR3 coding DNA: TGTGCCAGCAGCTTCTTCGCGTCCAGCGGGGGGTTCCAAGAGACCCAGTACTTC. Encoded protein: CASSFFASSGGFQETQYF. Drawing the rest from reference TRBV7-2 and TRBJ2-5, the complete variable domain is GAGVSQSPSNKVTEKGKDVELRCDPISGHTALYWYRQSLGQGLEFLIYFQGNSAPDKSGLPSDRFSAERTGGSVSTLTIQRTQQEDSAVYLCASSFFASSGGFQETQYFGPGTRLLVL.

The chain uses TRBV18 and TRBJ2-7; 9 bases are shared with TRBD1. V was pared by 3 bases and J by 3 bases, with 3 bases of the junction left unmatched. CDR3 length equals 14 residues. CDR1 is KGHSH, CDR2 LQKENI, per germline. CDR3 DNA sequence: TGTGCCAGCTCACCCGACAGGGGGGTCTACGAGCAGTACTTC. Protein: CASSPDRGVYEQYF.

V and J are TRBV30 and TRBJ1-1; D might be TRBD1 (6 bases). This CDR3 contains 14 residues. The V end was cut by 0 bases, the J end by 3 bases, with 11 bases between. Germline CDR1 is GTSNPN and CDR2 is SVGIG (reference sequence). CDR3 in DNA: TGTGCCTGGAGTGTCCAGGGGAGGGACACTGAAGCTTTCTTT. This translates into CAWSVQGRDTEAFF.

This clone came up a few times. V and J are TRBV5-1 and TRBJ1-1, with D maybe TRBD1 (6 bases). CDR3 size: 15 residues. Germline assignment: CDR1 SGHRS and CDR2 YFSETQ. Trimming removed 6 bases from V and 4 bases from J, with 19 bases in between. DNA of the CDR3: TGCGCCAGCACCCAGGACAGCGGCGGGGGCACTGAAGCTTTCTTT. It codes for CASTQDSGGGTEAFF.

This clone occurred a few times. This rearrangement joins TRBV28 to TRBJ2-1; possibly TRBD2 for D (5 bases). The CDR3 is 12 residues long. Germline CDR1 is MDHEN and CDR2 is SYDVKM. Trimming removed 3 bases at V and 8 bases at J, with 8 bases between. CDR3 nucleotide sequence: TGTGCCAGCAGTTTGGCCGGGGATGAGCAGTTCTTC. Translating gives CASSLAGDEQFF.

The chain links TRBV18 to TRBJ2-3, with no clear D. This CDR3 has 13 amino acids. V shed 3 bases and J shed 4 bases, with 8 bases lying between them. CDR1 and CDR2 (germline): KGHSH, LQKENI. The CDR3 sequence: CASSPYVSDTQYF. The CDR3 nucleotides read TGTGCCAGCTCACCCTACGTGTCAGATACGCAGTATTTT.

The CDR3 coding sequence is TGCAGCGGCGGGGACAGGGGGCTCTGGGATCGGGCTTTCTTT. Encoded protein: CSGGDRGLWDRAFF. The chain uses TRBV29-1 and TRBJ1-1; 12 nucleotides match TRBD1. Germline CDR1 is SQVTM and CDR2 is ANQGSEA. The CDR3 has 14 residues. Trimming at V came to 7 bases and at J to 11 bases, leaving 14 bases not matched to a gene.

This clone was observed a few times. The V gene is TRBV18, the J gene TRBJ1-2; tentatively, D is TRBD1 (5 bases). The CDR3 has 15 amino acids. The V and J ends lost 8 bases and 2 bases respectively, with 18 bases between them. In germline, CDR1 is KGHSH, CDR2 LQKENI. The DNA for the CDR3 is TGTGCCAGCAGAGCCCAGGGAGGAGAAAACTATGGCTACACCTTC. It translates to CASRAQGGENYGYTF.

V gene TRBV5-1 combines with J gene TRBJ2-7; the match to TRBD2 covers 10 bases. The CDR3 totals 14 residues. Germline trimming cut 4 bases from V and 3 bases from J; bases unmatched to any gene: 4. The germline V gene has CDR1 SGHRS and CDR2 YFSETQ. The DNA for the CDR3 is TGCGCCAGCAGCCCCGGACTAGCGGACTACGAGCAGTACTTC. The encoded protein is CASSPGLADYEQYF.

This clone was observed a handful of times. The chain is built from TRBV23-1 and TRBJ2-5, with D maybe TRBD2 (6 bases). TRBV23-1 is designated an ORF whose function remains uncertain. V was clipped by 6 bases and J by 1 base, with 12 bases between them. The CDR3 is 14 residues long. This CDR3 is CASRIPGVQETQYF. The CDR3 nucleotides are TGCGCCAGCAGGATCCCGGGAGTCCAAGAGACCCAGTACTTC.

The rearrangement links TRBV30 to TRBJ2-6; D is undetermined. V was shortened by 1 base and J by 3 bases, with 4 bases between the two germline ends. This CDR3 is built from 13 residues. CDR1 GTSNPN and CDR2 SVGIG come from the germline V gene (reference sequence). The CDR3 nucleotides read TGTGCCTGGAGTGGGCTTGGGGCCAACGTCCTGACTTTC. Translated, it gives CAWSGLGANVLTF. The complete variable domain, with remaining parts taken from reference TRBV30 and TRBJ2-6, reads SQTIHQWPATLVQPVGSPLSLECTVEGTSNPNLYWYRQAAGRGLQLLFYSVGIGQISSEVPQNLSASRPQDRQFILSSKKLLLSDSGFYLCAWSGLGANVLTFGAGSRLTVL.

The rearrangement uses TRBV18 and TRBJ2-7; 7 bases fit TRBD1. The germline V gene has CDR1 KGHSH and CDR2 LQKENI. Losses at the gene ends were 0 bases for V and 2 bases for J; bases not matched to a gene: 4. This CDR3 contains 15 residues. In nucleotides, the CDR3 is TGTGCCAGCTCACCACCGAGGCAGGGGGCCTACGAGCAGTACTTC. Encoded protein: CASSPPRQGAYEQYF.

The rearrangement uses TRBV4-2 and TRBJ2-3; 9 positions agree with TRBD2. The CDR3 contains 22 residues. V shed 2 bases, J shed 0 bases, and the junction held 21 bases outside the gene matches. Germline lookup yields CDR1 LGHNA and CDR2 YNFKEQ. CDR3 sequence reads: CASSQPRPLASGTRYSTDTQYF. CDR3 coding DNA: TGTGCCAGCAGCCAACCACGGCCCCTGGCTAGCGGGACACGATATAGCACAGATACGCAGTATTTT.

Points on this clone: Other nucleotide sequences in the sample specify the same CDR3. This chain links TRBV6-6 with TRBJ2-7; 7 bases align to TRBD1. V was clipped by 0 bases and J by 1 base; unmatched bases: 0. In germline, CDR1 is MNHNY, CDR2 SVGAGI (reference sequence). The CDR3 contains 14 residues. The CDR3 DNA reads as TGTGCCAGCAGTTACTCGGGACAGTCCTACGAGCAGTACTTC. Protein: CASSYSGQSYEQYF.